Shown below are 30 T cell receptor beta chains from a single sample sequenced in a study of blood T cell repertoires in COVID-19. The repertoire was sequenced with immunoSEQ multiplex PCR; TCRdb's copy has only in-frame clones and lacks some. The sample carries about 150,000 clones, approximately 86% recorded once. The sample comprised peripheral blood. The receptors here all came from a woman in her sixties or seventies with active or convalescent COVID-19.

The J gene is TRBJ1-1, the V gene TRBV19; the D gene is possibly TRBD1 (5 bases). The CDR3 has 14 residues. The germline gives CDR1 LNHDA, CDR2 SQIVND (reference sequence). V shed 3 bases and J shed 6 bases, with 14 bases lying between them. In DNA, the CDR3 is TGTGCCAGTAGTATTGATGGCAGGGTGGCTGAAGCTTTCTTT. Amino acid sequence: CASSIDGRVAEAFF. The variable domain in full, completed from reference TRBV19 and TRBJ1-1, reads DGGITQSPKYLFRKEGQNVTLSCEQNLNHDAMYWYRQDPGQGLRLIYYSQIVNDFQKGDIAEGYSVSREKKESFPLTVTSAQKNPTAFYLCASSIDGRVAEAFFGQGTRLTVV.

DNA for the CDR3: TGTGCCAGCAGCTTGAATGGGGCAACAACTAATGAAAAACTGTTTTTT. This sequence encodes CASSLNGATTNEKLFF. This rearrangement joins TRBV5-6 to TRBJ1-4, with D possibly being TRBD1 (5 bases). This CDR3 region has 16 residues. Per the germline V gene, CDR1 is SGHDT and CDR2 is YYEEEE. V lost 1 base and J 0 bases, leaving 10 bases between the germline ends.

The chain links TRBV7-2 to TRBJ1-6, with unresolved D. The CDR3 is made up of 14 amino acids. Germline CDR1 reads SGHTA; CDR2 reads FQGNSA. Trimming took off 2 bases at V and 5 bases at J, with 7 bases between the two ends. CDR3 protein: CASSLFINNSPLHF. For the CDR3, the DNA is TGTGCCAGCAGCTTATTTATAAATAATTCACCCCTCCACTTT.

This chain connects TRBV3-1 (or the pseudogene TRBV3-2) to TRBJ1-3; D is possibly TRBD1 (5 bases). In germline, CDR1 is LGHDT, CDR2 YNNKEL (reference sequence). V shed 7 bases and J shed 0 bases, with 13 bases lying between them. There are 15 residues in the CDR3. The CDR3 loop is CASTSKGFSGNTIYF. CDR3 nucleotides: TGTGCCAGCACCAGTAAGGGGTTCTCTGGAAACACCATATATTTT.

The chain recombines TRBV9 with TRBJ1-2; possible D gene TRBD1, 6 bases. CDR1 is SGDLS, CDR2 YYNGEE, per germline. The V and J ends lost 0 bases and 8 bases respectively, with 14 bases between them. The CDR3 contains 14 residues. The CDR3 loop reads CASSVETGQKGYTF. DNA of the CDR3: TGTGCCAGCAGCGTAGAAACAGGGCAGAAAGGCTACACCTTC.

The chain employs TRBV6-6 and TRBJ2-5, with a weak D call TRBD2 (5 bases). The CDR3 has 13 amino acids. Germline V CDR1 and CDR2: MNHNY, SVGAGI (reference sequence). The V end was cut by 10 bases, the J end by 2 bases, with 14 bases between. CDR3 region: CATEITGQETQYF. The CDR3 DNA reads as TGTGCCACCGAGATAACGGGACAAGAGACCCAGTACTTC.

V gene TRBV19 combines with J gene TRBJ2-1; TRBD2 matches 9 bases. The CDR3 spans 16 residues. Germline values: CDR1 LNHDA, CDR2 SQIVND (reference sequence). J lost 0 bases, V lost 5 bases, and 5 bases had no gene match. For the CDR3, the DNA is TGTGCCAGTAGTCTTAGCGGGGGAGGCTCCTACAATGAGCAGTTCTTC. Protein: CASSLSGGGSYNEQFF.

The rearrangement uses TRBV6-2 or TRBV6-3 and TRBJ1-2, with D possibly TRBD1 on 5 matching bases. V shed 6 bases and J shed 0 bases, with 14 bases lying between them. The CDR3 is 15 amino acids. Germline V lookup: CDR1 MNHEY, CDR2 SVGEGT. This chain's CDR3 is CASSTPGLPNYGYTF. The CDR3 DNA follows: TGTGCCAGCAGCACACCGGGACTGCCTAACTATGGCTACACCTTC.

The CDR3 DNA is TGTGCCAGCAGCGAACGAGACAGTCTTTCTGGAAACACCATATATTTT. It is translated as CASSERDSLSGNTIYF. This chain links TRBV7-9 with TRBJ1-3; D perhaps matches TRBD1 (5 bases). The germline V gene encodes CDR1 SEHNR and CDR2 FQNEAQ (reference sequence). V shed 5 bases and J shed 1 base, with 15 bases lying between them. CDR3 length equals 16 residues.

The gene calls are TRBV7-9 and TRBJ2-1; TRBD2 agrees at 11 bases. This CDR3 has 15 residues. The J segment lost 8 bases and the V segment lost 5 bases, leaving 8 bases of the junction unmatched. Germline CDR1 SEHNR, CDR2 FQNEAQ (reference sequence). The CDR3 DNA follows: TGTGCCAGCAGCCTACTAGCGGGGGCTTCTCATGAGCAGTTCTTC. It encodes CASSLLAGASHEQFF.

The rearrangement links TRBV4-1 to TRBJ2-2; 10 nucleotides match TRBD1. Germline V gives CDR1 MGHRA, CDR2 YSYEKL. The CDR3 runs to 15 residues. Trimming at V came to 10 bases and at J to 0 bases, leaving 5 bases not matched to a gene. DNA for the CDR3: TGCGCCACACGGACAGGGGGAACGAACACCGGGGAGCTGTTTTTT. It encodes CATRTGGTNTGELFF.

The gene calls are TRBV18 and TRBJ1-5, with D possibly TRBD1 on 6 matching bases. Germline CDR1 is KGHSH and CDR2 is LQKENI. The germline V and J ends were trimmed by 4 bases and 0 bases, with 13 bases remaining between them. This CDR3 has 16 amino acids. CDR3 residues: CASSLTTGYSNQPQHF. The CDR3 bases are TGTGCCAGCTCACTAACGACAGGTTATAGCAATCAGCCCCAGCATTTT.

This chain links TRBV30 with TRBJ1-5, with D unclear. Germline values: CDR1 GTSNPN, CDR2 SVGIG (reference sequence). Trimming shortened V by 0 bases and J by 0 bases, and 6 bases separated the two germline ends. CDR3 size: 14 residues. The CDR3 coding sequence is TGTGCCTGGAGTGTACAGAATAGCAATCAGCCCCAGCATTTT. Amino acid sequence: CAWSVQNSNQPQHF.

The V call is TRBV6-2 or TRBV6-3, the J call TRBJ1-5; 8 bases line up with TRBD1. With V trimmed by 2 bases and J by 4 bases, 16 bases remained unmatched. CDR1 is MNHEY, CDR2 SVGEGT, per germline. The CDR3 totals 19 residues. The CDR3 spells CASSYKVGRGLSINQPQHF. CDR3 DNA sequence: TGTGCCAGCAGTTACAAGGTTGGCAGGGGGCTATCAATTAATCAGCCCCAGCATTTT.

CDR3 sequence reads: CASLDRGFSNQPQHF. Written as DNA, the CDR3 is TGTGCCAGTCTGGACAGGGGGTTCAGCAATCAGCCCCAGCATTTT. This chain uses TRBV19 with TRBJ1-5; TRBD1 matches at 10 bases. Per the germline V gene, CDR1 is LNHDA and CDR2 is SQIVND (reference sequence). The ends lost 8 bases at V and 1 base at J; junction bases unmatched: 5. The CDR3 totals 15 residues.

This chain uses TRBV10-2 with TRBJ2-1, with a tentative D call TRBD2 (6 bases). V lost 8 bases and J 8 bases, leaving 19 bases between the germline ends. Per germline, CDR1 WSHSY and CDR2 SAAADI. The CDR3 consists of 14 residues. In DNA form, the CDR3 reads TGCGCCAGCGGGACCGGGCTAGCGCGCCATGAGCAGTTCTTC. This encodes CASGTGLARHEQFF.

The chain combines TRBV5-1 with TRBJ1-3; D might be TRBD1 (5 bases). CDR1 SGHRS and CDR2 YFSETQ come from the germline V gene. V was pared by 0 bases and J by 4 bases, with 11 bases between. The CDR3 is 15 residues long. This chain's CDR3 is CASSLDDSPGNTIYF. The DNA of the CDR3 is TGCGCCAGCAGCTTGGACGACAGCCCAGGAAACACCATATATTTT.

The chain recombines TRBV6-5 with TRBJ2-3; the match to TRBD2 covers 7 bases. Germline V gene lookup returns CDR1 MNHEY and CDR2 SVGAGI. This CDR3 region has 14 residues. V was pared by 4 bases and J by 1 base, with 2 bases of the junction left unmatched. The CDR3 loop is CASSLRGGTDTQYF. For the CDR3, the DNA is TGTGCCAGCAGTTTACGGGGGGGCACAGATACGCAGTATTTT.

This rearrangement joins TRBV10-2 to TRBJ1-1; D unresolved. Germline lookup yields CDR1 WSHSY and CDR2 SAAADI. V lost 10 bases, J lost 0 bases, and 15 bases lay in between. The CDR3 runs 14 residues. The CDR3 sequence: CATRRGMLNTEAFF. Written as DNA, the CDR3 is TGCGCCACCCGCAGAGGTATGCTGAACACTGAAGCTTTCTTT.

V and J are TRBV12-5 and TRBJ1-5; 8 bases agree with TRBD1. Germline V gene data show CDR1 as LGHNT and CDR2 as FRNRAP. The CDR3 extends over 16 amino acids. Losses at the gene ends were 1 base for V and 1 base for J; bases not matched to a gene: 3. Written as DNA, the CDR3 is TGTGCTAGTGGTTTGGGGACAGGGCCCAGCAATCAGCCCCAGCATTTT. It translates to CASGLGTGPSNQPQHF. The full variable domain, with the rest looked up from reference TRBV12-5 and TRBJ1-5, is DARVTQTPRHKVTEMGQEVTMRCQPILGHNTVFWYRQTMMQGLELLAYFRNRAPLDDSGMPKDRFSAEMPDATLATLKIQPSEPRDSAVYFCASGLGTGPSNQPQHFGDGTRLSIL.

This rearrangement joins TRBV7-3 to TRBJ2-1; D gene unclear. The V end lost 1 base, the J end lost 7 bases, and 8 bases lay between the germline ends. CDR1 is SGHTA and CDR2 is FQGTGA in the germline V gene. The CDR3 is 13 residues long. This chain's CDR3 is CASSLSSVNEQFF. As DNA, the CDR3 is TGTGCCAGCAGCTTAAGTTCAGTAAATGAGCAGTTCTTC.

J is TRBJ1-1 and V is TRBV9; 8 bases are shared with TRBD1. This CDR3 is built from 15 residues. Germline V CDR1 and CDR2: SGDLS, YYNGEE. Trimming removed 5 bases from V and 2 bases from J; junction bases left unmatched: 8. The DNA for the CDR3 is TGTGCCAGCAGTCGAAGCCAGGGGGCAAACACTGAAGCTTTCTTT. It specifies CASSRSQGANTEAFF.

This chain uses TRBV7-9 with TRBJ2-1, with TRBD2 identical over 14 bases. The CDR3 consists of 15 residues. The trim removed 4 bases at V and 8 bases at J, leaving 4 bases unmatched. Germline loops: CDR1 SEHNR, CDR2 FQNEAQ (reference sequence). CDR3 sequence reads: CASSYGLAGGYEQFF. The DNA for the CDR3 is TGTGCCAGCAGCTATGGACTAGCGGGAGGTTATGAGCAGTTCTTC.

This clone was counted once. The CDR3 spells CASSPLSYEQYF. DNA for the CDR3: TGTGCCAGCAGCCCACTCTCCTACGAGCAGTACTTC. This chain joins TRBV7-9 and TRBJ2-7; D call uncertain. Germline values: CDR1 SEHNR, CDR2 FQNEAQ (reference sequence). This CDR3 contains 12 residues. With 5 bases removed from V and 0 bases from J, the gap between germline ends came to 5 bases.

V is TRBV7-9 and J is TRBJ1-1; D unresolved. Germline-derived CDR1 and CDR2 are SEHNR and FQNEAQ (reference sequence). Trimming shortened V by 3 bases and J by 4 bases, and 15 bases separated the two germline ends. CDR3 length: 15 amino acids. This CDR3 is CASSFLGVSGTEAFF. The CDR3 DNA reads as TGTGCCAGCAGCTTCCTCGGGGTTTCGGGCACTGAAGCTTTCTTT.

This clone appeared a single time. The rearrangement links TRBV30 to TRBJ2-7; 7 positions match TRBD2. Germline CDR1 reads GTSNPN; CDR2 reads SVGIG (reference sequence). Trimming took 7 bases from V and 2 from J; bases not matched to a gene: 2. The CDR3 runs to 11 residues. Here the CDR3 reads CASRGAYEQYF. CDR3 nucleotide sequence: TGTGCCTCTCGGGGGGCCTACGAGCAGTACTTC. The complete variable domain, with remaining parts taken from reference TRBV30 and TRBJ2-7, reads SQTIHQWPATLVQPVGSPLSLECTVEGTSNPNLYWYRQAAGRGLQLLFYSVGIGQISSEVPQNLSASRPQDRQFILSSKKLLLSDSGFYLCASRGAYEQYFGPGTRLTVT.

This CDR3 is CASSITGVYEQYF. The CDR3 DNA reads as TGTGCCAGTAGTATAACAGGGGTGTACGAGCAGTACTTC. The chain combines TRBV19 with TRBJ2-7; 7 bases align to TRBD1. CDR3 size: 13 residues. V lost 2 bases, J lost 4 bases, and 2 bases stayed unmatched. From germline, CDR1 is LNHDA and CDR2 SQIVND (reference sequence).

The rearrangement joins TRBV11-2 to TRBJ2-3; 7 bases fit TRBD2. J was trimmed by 0 bases and V by 1 base; bases with no gene match: 10. Germline V lookup: CDR1 SGHAT, CDR2 FQNNGV. This CDR3 has 18 amino acids. The CDR3 DNA reads TGTGCCAGCAGCTTAGGGCGGGCGACTAGCCCTAGCACAGATACGCAGTATTTT. This sequence encodes CASSLGRATSPSTDTQYF. Using reference TRBV11-2 and TRBJ2-3 for the parts outside the CDR3, the full variable domain is EAGVAQSPRYKIIEKRQSVAFWCNPISGHATLYWYQQILGQGPKLLIQFQNNGVVDDSQLPKDRFSAERLKGVDSTLKIQPAKLEDSAVYLCASSLGRATSPSTDTQYFGPGTRLTVL.

The J gene is TRBJ1-2, the V gene TRBV12-3 or TRBV12-4; D may be TRBD1 (5 bases). This CDR3 region has 13 residues. V was cut by 4 bases and J by 4 bases, with 10 bases left in between. CDR3 sequence: CASSSGGTYGYTF. The DNA for the CDR3 is TGTGCCAGCAGTTCCGGAGGGACCTATGGCTACACCTTC.

The count of this clone is one. V is TRBV11-2 and J is TRBJ1-1, with D perhaps TRBD1 (6 bases). CDR3 length: 13 residues. The V gene's germline CDR1 is SGHAT and CDR2 FQNNGV. V was shortened by 5 bases and J by 6 bases, with 13 bases between the two germline ends. CDR3 coding DNA: TGTGCCAGCAGCCCTAGGGGGGGTCCTGAAGCTTTCTTT. Amino acids: CASSPRGGPEAFF.